This passage covers 27 T cell receptor beta chains from one sample sequenced in a study of blood T cell repertoires in COVID-19. Produced via immunoSEQ multiplex PCR; TCRdb's table is partial and in-frame only. The table includes 250,000 to 350,000 clones, 75% to 90% detected once. The sample taken for sequencing was peripheral blood. The receptors stem from a woman in her 40s who had recovered from COVID-19.

Only one count was recorded for this clone. The gene calls are TRBV15 and TRBJ1-1, with D maybe TRBD1 (6 bases). Trimming cost V 3 bases and J 5 bases, with 16 bases left between them. CDR1 and CDR2 from the germline V gene are LNHNV and YYDKDF (reference sequence). The CDR3 runs to 15 residues. CDR3 coding DNA: TGTGCCACCAGCAGCCCCAAAGGGGGAGAAACTGAAGCTTTCTTT. It codes for CATSSPKGGETEAFF.

The chain employs TRBV9 and TRBJ1-4, with TRBD1 matching over 8 bases. V lost 2 bases to trimming and J lost 3 bases; unmatched junction nucleotides: 3. CDR1 is SGDLS, CDR2 YYNGEE, per germline. This CDR3 region has 15 residues. This CDR3 reads CASSVGTGANEKLFF. DNA of the CDR3: TGTGCCAGCAGCGTCGGGACAGGAGCTAATGAAAAACTGTTTTTT.

This clone has just one count. This chain joins TRBV6-5 and TRBJ2-5, with D perhaps TRBD2 (5 bases). The CDR3 totals 13 residues. Looked up from germline, CDR1 is MNHEY and CDR2 is SVGAGI. Trimming removed 4 bases at V and 7 bases at J, with 13 bases between. CDR3 protein: CASSSDRGGTQYF. DNA for the CDR3: TGTGCCAGCAGTTCCGATCGGGGTGGGACCCAGTACTTC.

This clone was detected only once. The chain joins TRBV10-2 to TRBJ1-5; D unresolved. This CDR3 has 13 residues. The germline V gene encodes CDR1 WSHSY and CDR2 SAAADI. The DNA for the CDR3 is TGCGCTACCCTTCAGGAAGCCAATCAGCCCCAGCATTTT. It specifies CATLQEANQPQHF.

The chain couples TRBV27 to TRBJ2-3; TRBD2 matches at 8 bases. Germline V gene sequence: CDR1 MNHEY, CDR2 SMNVEV (reference sequence). With 6 bases clipped from V and 1 base from J, the junction kept 9 bases outside the gene matches. The CDR3 sequence is 16 residues long. The CDR3 sequence: CASSSFSGERTDTQYF. CDR3 in DNA: TGTGCCAGCAGCTCCTTTAGCGGGGAGCGCACAGATACGCAGTATTTT.

The chain has TRBV19 and TRBJ2-7, with 9 positions matching TRBD2. The CDR3 is 16 residues long. The V gene end was trimmed by 4 bases and the J gene end by 5 bases; junction bases not matched to a gene: 12. CDR1 and CDR2 (germline): LNHDA, SQIVND (reference sequence). The CDR3 nucleotides are TGTGCCAGTAGTACCAACCTAGGGGCTAGCGGGAACGAGCAGTACTTC. Translated, it gives CASSTNLGASGNEQYF.

The chain couples TRBV2 to TRBJ2-6; no clear D. CDR1 is SNHLY, CDR2 FYNNEI, per germline. V lost 3 bases to trimming and J lost 0 bases, with 6 bases between them. This CDR3 is 15 amino acids long. The CDR3 is CASSDQHSGANVLTF. The CDR3, as DNA: TGTGCCAGCAGTGATCAACACTCTGGGGCCAACGTCCTGACTTTC.

V gene TRBV6-2 or TRBV6-3 combines with J gene TRBJ2-1; 12 bases agree with TRBD2. The germline gives CDR1 MNHEY, CDR2 SVGEGT. The CDR3 totals 15 residues. Trimming cost V 2 bases and J 9 bases; bases outside gene matches: 5. CDR3 amino acids: CASSYGTSGFVEQFF. For the CDR3, the DNA is TGTGCCAGCAGTTACGGGACTAGCGGGTTCGTTGAGCAGTTCTTC.

The rearrangement uses TRBV3-1 (or the pseudogene TRBV3-2) and TRBJ2-1, with 13 bases lining up with TRBD2. V shed 7 bases, J shed 4 bases, and the junction held 7 bases outside the gene matches. Looked up from germline, CDR1 is LGHDT and CDR2 is YNNKEL (reference sequence). The CDR3 consists of 16 residues. This CDR3 is CASTAPGLAGYNEQFF. The CDR3 region has the DNA TGTGCCAGCACCGCGCCGGGACTAGCGGGATACAATGAGCAGTTCTTC.

The J gene is TRBJ1-1, the V gene TRBV5-4; 8 bases match TRBD1. CDR1 is SGHNT and CDR2 is YYREEE in the germline V gene (reference sequence). This CDR3 has 19 amino acids. V lost 7 bases, J lost 3 bases, and 23 bases stayed unmatched. CDR3 amino acids: CASPTKGQGFVSCHTEAFF. The CDR3 DNA follows: TGTGCCAGCCCAACAAAAGGACAGGGTTTTGTGAGCTGCCACACTGAAGCTTTCTTT.

V is TRBV5-1 and J is TRBJ2-1, with a tentative D call TRBD2 (6 bases). Per the germline V gene, CDR1 is SGHRS and CDR2 is YFSETQ. Trimming took off 2 bases at V and 2 bases at J, with 11 bases between the two ends. CDR3 size: 15 residues. The DNA for the CDR3 is TGCGCCAGCAGCTTAGGAGGGGTTACCTACAATGAGCAGTTCTTC. Translating gives CASSLGGVTYNEQFF.

In its sample, this clone was seen once. The chain joins TRBV18 to TRBJ2-1; D is unresolved. This CDR3 spans 14 amino acids. CDR1 and CDR2 from the germline V gene are KGHSH and LQKENI. V lost 2 bases and J 2 bases, leaving 7 bases between the germline ends. The CDR3 reads CASSPGAPYNEQFF. CDR3 nucleotide sequence: TGTGCCAGCTCACCAGGAGCCCCCTACAATGAGCAGTTCTTC.

This chain links TRBV11-2 with TRBJ1-2; the D is unclear. This CDR3 comprises 14 residues. Trimming took off 1 base at V and 1 base at J, with 7 bases between the two ends. Germline lookup yields CDR1 SGHAT and CDR2 FQNNGV. CDR3 amino acids: CASSLGTNNYGYTF. In DNA, the CDR3 is TGTGCCAGCAGCTTAGGAACTAATAACTATGGCTACACCTTC.

The V gene is TRBV27, the J gene TRBJ1-5; a weak D match, TRBD1 (5 bases). This CDR3 has 15 amino acids. V was clipped by 6 bases and J by 3 bases, with 15 bases between them. Germline V gives CDR1 MNHEY, CDR2 SMNVEV (reference sequence). Here the CDR3 DNA reads TGTGCCAGCAGCAAAGGGGTGTCGGCCAATCAGCCCCAGCATTTT. This sequence encodes CASSKGVSANQPQHF.

The chain links TRBV7-2 to TRBJ1-1; 9 bases agree with TRBD1. CDR1 and CDR2 (germline): SGHTA, FQGNSA. The CDR3 is 17 amino acids. Trimming at V came to 5 bases and at J to 0 bases, leaving 10 bases not matched to a gene. The CDR3 region has the DNA TGTGCCAGCAGCCCTCCGGGACAGGGCATTCTGAACACTGAAGCTTTCTTT. This encodes CASSPPGQGILNTEAFF. Complete variable domain (other parts from reference TRBV7-2 and TRBJ1-1): GAGVSQSPSNKVTEKGKDVELRCDPISGHTALYWYRQSLGQGLEFLIYFQGNSAPDKSGLPSDRFSAERTGGSVSTLTIQRTQQEDSAVYLCASSPPGQGILNTEAFFGQGTRLTVV.

The V gene is TRBV4-1, the J gene TRBJ2-1; D unclear. Germline loops: CDR1 MGHRA, CDR2 YSYEKL. The length of the CDR3 is 14 residues. Trimming pared 1 base from V and 9 bases from J, leaving 13 bases between. CDR3 sequence (DNA): TGCGCCAGCAGCCAAGTGACTCAGAGAATTGAGCAGTTCTTC. This sequence encodes CASSQVTQRIEQFF.

The gene calls are TRBV11-3 and TRBJ2-6, with 9 bases identical to TRBD1. Germline-derived CDR1 and CDR2 are SGHNT and YENEEA. Trimming at V came to 3 bases and at J to 0 bases, leaving 6 bases not matched to a gene. The CDR3 totals 18 residues. This CDR3 reads CASSFSGTGSSGANVLTF. The CDR3 DNA is TGTGCCAGCAGCTTTTCCGGGACAGGGAGCTCTGGGGCCAACGTCCTGACTTTC.

The chain links TRBV6-1 to TRBJ1-2, with D perhaps TRBD1 (5 bases). The CDR3 sequence is 15 residues long. The V end was cut by 3 bases, the J end by 5 bases, with 16 bases between. The germline V gene encodes CDR1 MNHNS and CDR2 SASEGT. This CDR3 reads CASSEEGSGFYGYTF. DNA of the CDR3: TGTGCCAGCAGTGAGGAGGGGTCGGGTTTTTATGGCTACACCTTC.

The chain carries TRBV7-6 and TRBJ2-3; 9 positions match TRBD2. The CDR3 length is 15 residues. Losses at the gene ends were 1 base for V and 5 bases for J; bases not matched to a gene: 4. The germline gives CDR1 SGHVS, CDR2 FNYEAQ. This chain's CDR3 is CASSLGGLAIDTQYF. CDR3 bases: TGTGCCAGCAGCTTAGGGGGACTAGCAATAGATACGCAGTATTTT. Full variable domain (missing parts from reference TRBV7-6 and TRBJ2-3): GAGVSQSPRYKVTKRGQDVALRCDPISGHVSLYWYRQALGQGPEFLTYFNYEAQQDKSGLPNDRFSAERPEGSISTLTIQRTEQRDSAMYRCASSLGGLAIDTQYFGPGTRLTVL.

With regard to this clone: A much larger clonotype is one base distant, so this may be a read error. The J gene is TRBJ2-7, the V gene TRBV27; 8 nucleotides match TRBD1. Losses at the gene ends were 5 bases for V and 2 bases for J; bases not matched to a gene: 2. The germline V gene has CDR1 MNHEY and CDR2 SMNVEV (reference sequence). The CDR3 sequence is 13 residues long. The CDR3 DNA follows: TGTGCCAGCAGTCGGACAGGGCCCTACGAGCAGTACTTC. It encodes CASSRTGPYEQYF.

This clone was detected only a few times. The rearrangement links TRBV27 to TRBJ1-5; the match to TRBD1 covers 12 bases. The CDR3 has 15 residues. Germline-derived CDR1 and CDR2 are MNHEY and SMNVEV (reference sequence). Trimming removed 5 bases from V and 8 bases from J; junction bases left unmatched: 7. The CDR3 sequence: CASSRGTGGREPQHF. The CDR3 nucleotides are TGTGCCAGCAGTCGCGGGACAGGGGGCAGGGAGCCCCAGCATTTT.

V and J are TRBV29-1 and TRBJ2-1; 7 positions match TRBD1. The junction had 6 bases not matched to a gene; V was cut back by 3 bases and J by 4 bases. The CDR3 has 14 residues. Looked up from germline, CDR1 is SQVTM and CDR2 is ANQGSEA. Written as DNA, the CDR3 is TGCAGCGTTGATAGGGACAGCTCATACAATGAGCAGTTCTTC. It encodes CSVDRDSSYNEQFF.

The chain joins TRBV5-1 to TRBJ2-7; the match to TRBD2 covers 12 bases. Germline values: CDR1 SGHRS, CDR2 YFSETQ. The CDR3 runs to 18 residues. J gave up 5 bases and V 4 bases, and 16 bases lay outside the gene matches. The CDR3 protein is CASSRPGLAGGPGDEQYF. The CDR3 region has the DNA TGCGCCAGCAGCCGCCCGGGGCTAGCGGGAGGGCCGGGCGACGAGCAGTACTTC.

The chain carries TRBV9 and TRBJ2-1; the D is unclear. The CDR3 is made up of 15 amino acids. Trimming pared 1 base from V and 3 bases from J, leaving 11 bases between. From germline, CDR1 is SGDLS and CDR2 YYNGEE. CDR3 sequence reads: CASSVTLSGYNEQFF. The CDR3 DNA is TGTGCCAGCAGCGTAACCCTTTCGGGCTACAATGAGCAGTTCTTC. Based on the CDR3 plus reference TRBV9 and TRBJ2-1, the full variable domain is DSGVTQTPKHLITATGQRVTLRCSPRSGDLSVYWYQQSLDQGLQFLIQYYNGEERAKGNILERFSAQQFPDLHSELNLSSLELGDSALYFCASSVTLSGYNEQFFGPGTRLTVL.

The chain recombines TRBV30 with TRBJ2-2, with D possibly TRBD1 on 7 matching bases. The germline V gene has CDR1 GTSNPN and CDR2 SVGIG (reference sequence). The CDR3 runs 14 residues. V shed 7 bases and J shed 5 bases, with 17 bases lying between them. The DNA of the CDR3 is TGTGCCTTACAGATCAGGGGGGATACCGGGGAGCTGTTTTTT. Translation gives CALQIRGDTGELFF.

This clone has a single count. The rearrangement uses TRBV28 and TRBJ2-7, with D perhaps TRBD1 (5 bases). Germline V gene data show CDR1 as MDHEN and CDR2 as SYDVKM. The V gene lost 6 bases and the J gene lost 2 bases, with 14 bases spanning the gap. The CDR3 sequence is 14 residues long. The CDR3 sequence: CASSRQGKAYEQYF. For the CDR3, the DNA is TGTGCCAGCAGCCGGCAGGGTAAAGCCTACGAGCAGTACTTC.

The count of this clone is one. The chain carries TRBV19 and TRBJ1-2; the match to TRBD1 covers 8 bases. The CDR3 has 13 residues. The germline CDR1 and CDR2 sequences are LNHDA and SQIVND (reference sequence). Trimming at V came to 5 bases and at J to 8 bases, leaving 7 bases not matched to a gene. CDR3 sequence (DNA): TGTGCCAGTAGTTCTCGGACAGGGCGAGGCTACACCTTC. The encoded protein is CASSSRTGRGYTF.